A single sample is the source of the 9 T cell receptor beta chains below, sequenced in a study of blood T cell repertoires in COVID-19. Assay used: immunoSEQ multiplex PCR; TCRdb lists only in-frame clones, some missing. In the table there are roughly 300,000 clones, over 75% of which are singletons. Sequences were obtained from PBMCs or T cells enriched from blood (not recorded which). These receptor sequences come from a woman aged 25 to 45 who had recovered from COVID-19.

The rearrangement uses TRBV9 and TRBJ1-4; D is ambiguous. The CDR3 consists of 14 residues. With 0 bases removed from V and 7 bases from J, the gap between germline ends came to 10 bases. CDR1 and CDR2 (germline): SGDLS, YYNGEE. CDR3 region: CASSVGPNGEKLFF. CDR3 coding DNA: TGTGCCAGCAGCGTAGGTCCTAATGGTGAAAAACTGTTTTTT.

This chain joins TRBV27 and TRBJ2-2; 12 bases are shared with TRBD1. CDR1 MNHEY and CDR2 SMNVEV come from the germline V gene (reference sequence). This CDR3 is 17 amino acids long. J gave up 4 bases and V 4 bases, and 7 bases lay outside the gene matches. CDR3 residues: CASSSPRDRGRTGELFF. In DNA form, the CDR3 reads TGTGCCAGCAGTTCGCCGAGGGACAGGGGGCGCACCGGGGAGCTGTTTTTT.

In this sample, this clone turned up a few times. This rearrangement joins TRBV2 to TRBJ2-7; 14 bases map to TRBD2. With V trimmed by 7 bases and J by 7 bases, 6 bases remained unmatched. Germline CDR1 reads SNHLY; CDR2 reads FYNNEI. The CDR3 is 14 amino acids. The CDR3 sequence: CASKGLAGGKEQYF. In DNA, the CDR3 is TGTGCCAGCAAAGGACTAGCGGGAGGAAAAGAGCAGTACTTC.

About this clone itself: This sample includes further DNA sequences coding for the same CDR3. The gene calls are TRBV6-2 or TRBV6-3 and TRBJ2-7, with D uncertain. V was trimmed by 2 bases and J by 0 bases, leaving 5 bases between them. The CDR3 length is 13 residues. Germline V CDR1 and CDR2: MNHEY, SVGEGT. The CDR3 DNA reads TGTGCCAGCAGTTACCTGAGCTCCTACGAGCAGTACTTC. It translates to CASSYLSSYEQYF.

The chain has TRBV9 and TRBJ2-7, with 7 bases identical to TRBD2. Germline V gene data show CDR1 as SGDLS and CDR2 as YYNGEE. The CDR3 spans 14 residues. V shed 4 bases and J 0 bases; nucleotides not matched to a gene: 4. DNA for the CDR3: TGTGCCAGCAGCACGCGGGAGCCCTCCTACGAGCAGTACTTC. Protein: CASSTREPSYEQYF.

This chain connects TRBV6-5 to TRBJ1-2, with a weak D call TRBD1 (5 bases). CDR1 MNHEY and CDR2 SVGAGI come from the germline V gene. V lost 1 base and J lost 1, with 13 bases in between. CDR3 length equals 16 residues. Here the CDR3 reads CASSYWFRERNYGYTF. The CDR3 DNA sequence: TGTGCCAGCAGTTACTGGTTCAGGGAACGTAACTATGGCTACACCTTC.

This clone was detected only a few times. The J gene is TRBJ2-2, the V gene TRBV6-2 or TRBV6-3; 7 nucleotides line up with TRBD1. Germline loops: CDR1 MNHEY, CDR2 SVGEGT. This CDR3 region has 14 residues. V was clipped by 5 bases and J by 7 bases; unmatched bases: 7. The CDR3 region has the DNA TGTGCCAGCAGTCCCCGACAGGGTAACGGGGAGCTGTTTTTT. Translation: CASSPRQGNGELFF.

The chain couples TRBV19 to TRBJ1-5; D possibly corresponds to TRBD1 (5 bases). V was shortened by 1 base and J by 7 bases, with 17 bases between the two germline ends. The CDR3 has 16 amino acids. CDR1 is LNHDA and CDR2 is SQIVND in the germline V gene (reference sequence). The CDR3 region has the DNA TGTGCCAGTAGTATAGTAACCCAGCAGGGCGGACAGCCCCAGCATTTT. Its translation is CASSIVTQQGGQPQHF. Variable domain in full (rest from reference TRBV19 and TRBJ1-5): DGGITQSPKYLFRKEGQNVTLSCEQNLNHDAMYWYRQDPGQGLRLIYYSQIVNDFQKGDIAEGYSVSREKKESFPLTVTSAQKNPTAFYLCASSIVTQQGGQPQHFGDGTRLSIL.

The CDR3 region is CASSQEVDITAGDPVDEQFF. CDR3 nucleotide sequence: TGTGCCAGCAGCCAAGAGGTCGACATAACAGCGGGAGACCCGGTCGATGAGCAGTTCTTC. This chain connects TRBV3-1 (or the pseudogene TRBV3-2) to TRBJ2-1, with TRBD2 identical over 8 bases. V lost 0 bases and J lost 8; bases outside the gene matches: 21. Germline V lookup: CDR1 LGHDT, CDR2 YNNKEL (reference sequence). The CDR3 is made up of 20 amino acids.